The present T cell receptor (beta chain) was sequenced within a study of blood T cell repertoires in COVID-19. Study context: Sources were T cells, B-cell-depleted T cells, or PBMCs; the material itself was cDNA or gDNA.

CDR1 SGHRS and CDR2 YFSETQ come from the germline V gene. Unmatched junction bases numbered 10, after V lost 7 bases and J lost 1 base. This CDR3 comprises 16 residues. Per the study methods: Estimates of nucleated cell counts were drawn from the amplification of reference gene primers. The data were produced by immunoSEQ multiplex PCR, yet TCRdb's version contains in-frame clones alone and is incomplete. V and J calls and clone size are given by that table; D and trimming were obtained from the DNA. The repertoire includes 300,000 to 350,000 clones, 80% to 90% of them detected once, and 2.5% to 3.5% sits in the top ten.

The receptor comes from a man under 40 with active or convalescent COVID-19. This chain uses TRBV5-1 with TRBJ2-1; 8 bases agree with TRBD2. The sample taken for sequencing was peripheral blood. The CDR3 region is CASSLPGLVSYNEQFF. CDR3 sequence (DNA): TGCGCCAGCTCCCTACCGGGACTAGTGTCCTACAATGAGCAGTTCTTC.